A selection of T cell receptor beta chains follows, all from one sample in a study of T cells in Graves' hyperthyroidism and ophthalmopathy. TCRdb reanalysed the multiplex PCR reads using MiXCR and keeps one entry per CDR3 protein. This table has some 490,000 distinct CDR3 sequences, about 20% appearing once. The specimen sequenced was blood. The receptors were gathered from a woman between 70 and 85 years old with Graves' ophthalmopathy. The CDR3 runs from the conserved cysteine through the conserved F or W. D genes are given only for firm matches. Some rows have no size entry. The others give once, few or many, or a class for an expanded clone.

CDR3 length: 15
V gene: TRBV28
J gene: TRBJ2-1
D gene: TRBD1
clone size: NA
CDR3 DNA: TGTGCCAGCAGGCGCCCCGGGACAGGGTACGATGAGCAGTTCTTC
CDR3 protein: CASRRPGTGYDEQFF

CDR3 length: 14
V gene: TRBV15
J gene: TRBJ1-1
D gene: NA
clone size: NA
CDR3 DNA: TGTGCCACCAGCAGAGATTCTGTAAACACTGAAGCTTTCTTT
CDR3 protein: CATSRDSVNTEAFF

CDR3 length: 16
V gene: TRBV5-1
J gene: TRBJ1-1
D gene: TRBD1
clone size: NA
CDR3 DNA: TGCGCCAGCAGCCCAGGGACAGGGGGTTGGAACACTGAAGCTTTCTTT
CDR3 protein: CASSPGTGGWNTEAFF

CDR3 length: 13
V gene: TRBV7-2
J gene: TRBJ2-5
D gene: NA
clone size: many
CDR3 DNA: TGTGCCAGCAGCTTTTGGGCGAAAGAGACCCAGTACTTC
CDR3 protein: CASSFWAKETQYF

CDR3 length: 16
V gene: TRBV24-1
J gene: TRBJ2-5
D gene: NA
clone size: NA
CDR3 DNA: TGTGCCACCAGTGATCCTCTCAGGGGAAACGGGGAGACCCAGTACTTC
CDR3 protein: CATSDPLRGNGETQYF

CDR3 length: 14
V gene: TRBV5-1
J gene: TRBJ2-1
D gene: NA
clone size: NA
CDR3 DNA: TGCGCCAGCAGATCGGGCCCCAATTTAGATGAGCAGTTCTTC
CDR3 protein: CASRSGPNLDEQFF

CDR3 length: 13
V gene: TRBV20-1
J gene: TRBJ2-4
D gene: NA
clone size: NA
CDR3 DNA: TGCAGTGCTAGAGAATTCCTGAGCTTAATTCAGTACTTC
CDR3 protein: CSAREFLSLIQYF

CDR3 length: 14
V gene: TRBV29-1
J gene: TRBJ2-5
D gene: NA
clone size: few
CDR3 DNA: TGCAGCGCGACGATGGACGGACACCAAGAGACCCAGTACTTC
CDR3 protein: CSATMDGHQETQYF

CDR3 length: 17
V gene: TRBV3-1
J gene: TRBJ2-7
D gene: NA
clone size: NA
CDR3 DNA: TGTGCCAGCAGCCAGACCAATGAGACTAGTTTTTCCTACGAGCAGTACTTC
CDR3 protein: CASSQTNETSFSYEQYF

CDR3 length: 14
V gene: TRBV20-1
J gene: TRBJ2-7
D gene: TRBD1
clone size: NA
CDR3 DNA: TGCAGTGCTAAGGGGACAGGGCACGCCTACGAGCAGTACTTC
CDR3 protein: CSAKGTGHAYEQYF